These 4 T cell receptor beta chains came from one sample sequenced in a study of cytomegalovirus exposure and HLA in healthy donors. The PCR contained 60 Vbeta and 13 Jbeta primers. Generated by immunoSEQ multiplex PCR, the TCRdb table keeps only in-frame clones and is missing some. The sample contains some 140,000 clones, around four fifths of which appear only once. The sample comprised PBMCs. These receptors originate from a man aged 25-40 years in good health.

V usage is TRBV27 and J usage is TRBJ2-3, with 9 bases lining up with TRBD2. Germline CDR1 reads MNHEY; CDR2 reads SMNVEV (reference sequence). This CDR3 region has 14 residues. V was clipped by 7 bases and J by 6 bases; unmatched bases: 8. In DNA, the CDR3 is TGTGCCAGCACCTTTAGCGGGAGTGTGGATACGCAGTATTTT. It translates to CASTFSGSVDTQYF.

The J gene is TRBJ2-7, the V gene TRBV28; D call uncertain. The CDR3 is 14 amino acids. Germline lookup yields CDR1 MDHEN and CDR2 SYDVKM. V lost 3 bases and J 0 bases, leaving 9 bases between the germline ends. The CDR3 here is CASSLLTASYEQYF. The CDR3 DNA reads TGTGCCAGCAGTTTGTTAACAGCCTCCTACGAGCAGTACTTC.

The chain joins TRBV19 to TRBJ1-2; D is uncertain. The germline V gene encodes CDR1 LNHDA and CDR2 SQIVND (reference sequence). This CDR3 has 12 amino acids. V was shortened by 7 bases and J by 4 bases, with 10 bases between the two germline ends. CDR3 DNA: TGTGCCAGTACCCTTGACACCTATGGCTACACCTTC. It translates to CASTLDTYGYTF.

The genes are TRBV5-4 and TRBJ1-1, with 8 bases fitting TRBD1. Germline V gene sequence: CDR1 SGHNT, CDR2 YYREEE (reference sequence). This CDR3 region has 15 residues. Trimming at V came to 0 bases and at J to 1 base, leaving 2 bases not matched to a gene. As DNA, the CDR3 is TGTGCCAGCAGCTTGGTCGGGACAGGGAACACTGAAGCTTTCTTT. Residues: CASSLVGTGNTEAFF.